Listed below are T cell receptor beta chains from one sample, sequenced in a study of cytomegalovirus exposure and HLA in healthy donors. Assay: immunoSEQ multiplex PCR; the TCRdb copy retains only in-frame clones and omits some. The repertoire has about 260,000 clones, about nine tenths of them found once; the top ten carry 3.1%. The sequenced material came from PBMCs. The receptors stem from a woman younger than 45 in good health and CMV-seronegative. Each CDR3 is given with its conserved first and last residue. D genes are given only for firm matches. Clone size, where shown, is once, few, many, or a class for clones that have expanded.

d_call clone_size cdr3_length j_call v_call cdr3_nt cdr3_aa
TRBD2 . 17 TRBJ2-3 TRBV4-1 TGCGCCAGCAGCCAAGATACGTCAGCGGGAGTAGTAGATACGCAGTATTTT CASSQDTSAGVVDTQYF
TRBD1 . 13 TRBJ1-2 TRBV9 TGTGCCAGCAGCCTTACAGGGGACTATGGCTACACCTTC CASSLTGDYGYTF
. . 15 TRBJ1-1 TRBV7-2 TGTGCCAGCAGCTTAGCGCGGGACGGGAACACTGAAGCTTTCTTT CASSLARDGNTEAFF
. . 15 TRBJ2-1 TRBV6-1 TGTGCCAGCAGTGAAGTGTCAGGTGTATACAATGAGCAGTTCTTC CASSEVSGVYNEQFF
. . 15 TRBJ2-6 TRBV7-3 TGTGCCAGCAGCTTACGGTCTCCTGGGGCCAACGTCCTGACTTTC CASSLRSPGANVLTF
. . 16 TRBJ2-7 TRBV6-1 TGTGCCAGCAGTGAGGACCCAGGGACCGGCCCCTACGAGCAGTACTTC CASSEDPGTGPYEQYF
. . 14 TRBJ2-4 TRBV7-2 TGTGCCAGCAGCACCACCCTAGCCGGAAACATTCAGTACTTC CASSTTLAGNIQYF
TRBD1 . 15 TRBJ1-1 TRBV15 TGTGCCACCAGCACCCGGGACAGGGCTTACACTGAAGCTTTCTTT CATSTRDRAYTEAFF
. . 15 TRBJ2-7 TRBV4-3 TGCGCCAGCAGCGCCGGGGGCGGGAGCTCCTACGAGCAGTACTTC CASSAGGGSSYEQYF
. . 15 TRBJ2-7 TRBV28 TGTGCCAGCAGTTTAGCCCGGACAGCTTCCTACGAGCAGTACTTC CASSLARTASYEQYF
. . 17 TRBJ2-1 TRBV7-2 TGTGCCAGCAGCTTAGTTTTGGGTGGAAGCTCCTACAATGAGCAGTTCTTC CASSLVLGGSSYNEQFF
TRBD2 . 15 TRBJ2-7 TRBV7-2 TGTGCCAGCAGCTTAGATACTAGCGGGAGCCCCCCCCAGTACTTC CASSLDTSGSPPQYF
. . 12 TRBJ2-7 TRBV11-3 TGTGCCAGCAGCTTATCTTTCAACGAGCAGTACTTC CASSLSFNEQYF
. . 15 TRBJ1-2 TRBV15 TGTGCCACCAGCAGAGGACGGTTGTCTAACTATGGCTACACCTTC CATSRGRLSNYGYTF
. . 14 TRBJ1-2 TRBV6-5 TGTGCCAGCAGCCCGCGAAGGGCAGACTATGGCTACACCTTC CASSPRRADYGYTF
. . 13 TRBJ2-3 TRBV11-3 TGTGCCAGCAGCTCGAGTAGGGCAGATACGCAGTATTTT CASSSSRADTQYF
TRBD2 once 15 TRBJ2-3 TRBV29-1 TGCAGCGTTGCGCGGGAGAGGTGGAGCACAGATACGCAGTATTTT CSVARERWSTDTQYF
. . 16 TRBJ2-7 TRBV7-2 TGTGCCAGCAGCTTCGAACGGGATCCCCTCTCCTACGAGCAGTACTTC CASSFERDPLSYEQYF
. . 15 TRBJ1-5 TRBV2 TGTGCCAGCAACCGATTGGGACAAGGGAATCAGCCCCAGCATTTT CASNRLGQGNQPQHF
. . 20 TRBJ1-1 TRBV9 TGTGCCAGCAGCGTAGACGGGGGCCCCGGTGGCTTTCAGCTGAACACTGAAGCTTTCTTT CASSVDGGPGGFQLNTEAFF